A single sample gave rise to the 28 T cell receptor beta chains below, sequenced in a study of blood T cell repertoires in COVID-19. TCRdb's table, derived via immunoSEQ multiplex PCR, lists solely in-frame clones and lacks some. The sample holds about 63,000 clones, approximately 82% seen once. Sequenced material: peripheral blood. These receptor sequences come from a human donor in a cohort sampled during active COVID-19.

The chain carries TRBV7-9 and TRBJ2-3; possibly TRBD2 for D (6 bases). The V gene lost 7 bases and the J gene lost 2 bases, with 16 bases spanning the gap. CDR1 is SEHNR and CDR2 is FQNEAQ in the germline V gene (reference sequence). This CDR3 region has 15 residues. In DNA, the CDR3 is TGTGCCAGCAATCGTCATGGGGGGATCACAGATACGCAGTATTTT. This translates into CASNRHGGITDTQYF.

This rearrangement joins TRBV18 to TRBJ1-6; D might be TRBD1 (5 bases). The CDR3 is 15 amino acids. Trimming cost V 1 base and J 10 bases, with 14 bases left between them. Germline lookup yields CDR1 KGHSH and CDR2 LQKENI. CDR3 sequence: CASSPLGAVGSPLHF. The CDR3 nucleotides are TGTGCCAGCTCACCACTTGGGGCGGTGGGGTCACCCCTCCACTTT.

The chain is built from TRBV3-1 (or the pseudogene TRBV3-2) and TRBJ1-2, with TRBD1 matching over 8 bases. Germline CDR1 is LGHDT and CDR2 is YNNKEL (reference sequence). This CDR3 spans 15 amino acids. V trimming: 0 bases; J trimming: 8 bases; junction bases outside the gene matches: 8. DNA of the CDR3: TGTGCCAGCAGCCAAGAGTGGGGACAGGCTAACGGCTACACCTTC. It yields the protein CASSQEWGQANGYTF.

The gene calls are TRBV29-1 and TRBJ2-3; a weak D match, TRBD1 (5 bases). There are 16 residues in the CDR3. V gave up 4 bases and J gave up 1 base, with 18 bases separating them. Germline CDR1 reads SQVTM; CDR2 reads ANQGSEA. CDR3: CSVVGGQGEGTDTQYF. The CDR3, as DNA: TGCAGCGTTGTCGGTGGGCAGGGCGAGGGCACAGATACGCAGTATTTT.

The chain employs TRBV6-2 or TRBV6-3 and TRBJ1-2, with 9 positions matching TRBD1. Per germline, CDR1 MNHEY and CDR2 SVGEGT. This CDR3 is built from 15 residues. The V gene end was trimmed by 0 bases and the J gene end by 6 bases; junction bases not matched to a gene: 5. The CDR3 loop is CASSYSFGQGNGYTF. CDR3 in DNA: TGTGCCAGCAGTTACTCATTCGGACAGGGGAATGGCTACACCTTC.

The chain combines TRBV15 with TRBJ2-5, with 7 bases fitting TRBD2. The CDR3 spans 14 residues. Losses at the gene ends were 3 bases for V and 5 bases for J; bases not matched to a gene: 6. From germline, CDR1 is LNHNV and CDR2 YYDKDF (reference sequence). The CDR3 nucleotides read TGTGCCACCAGCAGCCGGGGCGGGGGTGAGACCCAGTACTTC. As protein: CATSSRGGGETQYF.

CDR3 region: CASSRQDRKNNEQFF. In nucleotides, the CDR3 is TGTGCCAGCAGCCGCCAGGACAGAAAAAACAATGAGCAGTTCTTC. This chain connects TRBV7-2 to TRBJ2-1, with a weak D call TRBD1 (6 bases). The length of the CDR3 is 15 residues. Germline assignment: CDR1 SGHTA and CDR2 FQGNSA. V lost 5 bases and J lost 5, with 16 bases in between. The entire variable domain, with the rest obtained from reference TRBV7-2 and TRBJ2-1, is as follows: GAGVSQSPSNKVTEKGKDVELRCDPISGHTALYWYRQSLGQGLEFLIYFQGNSAPDKSGLPSDRFSAERTGGSVSTLTIQRTQQEDSAVYLCASSRQDRKNNEQFFGPGTRLTVL.

J is TRBJ2-5 and V is TRBV3-1 (or the pseudogene TRBV3-2), with 9 positions matching TRBD2. The CDR3 loop spans 15 amino acids. V lost 5 bases, J lost 9 bases, and 13 bases stayed unmatched. CDR1 LGHDT and CDR2 YNNKEL come from the germline V gene (reference sequence). DNA of the CDR3: TGTGCCAGCAGCTTAGTAGCGGGGGCCTCTGGAGCCCAGTACTTC. Protein product: CASSLVAGASGAQYF.

The chain has TRBV5-4 and TRBJ2-1; no clear D gene. Trimming took off 4 bases at V and 1 base at J, with 9 bases between the two ends. Germline V gives CDR1 SGHNT, CDR2 YYREEE (reference sequence). There are 14 residues in the CDR3. This CDR3 is CASSPDSSYNEQFF. The CDR3, as DNA: TGTGCCAGCAGCCCCGATAGTTCCTACAATGAGCAGTTCTTC.

The V and J genes are TRBV5-1 and TRBJ2-3; 11 bases align to TRBD2. V shed 0 bases, J shed 4 bases, and the junction held 7 bases outside the gene matches. Looked up from germline, CDR1 is SGHRS and CDR2 is YFSETQ. The CDR3 extends over 17 amino acids. CDR3 sequence reads: CASSLGALAGGADTQYF. The CDR3 DNA follows: TGCGCCAGCAGCTTGGGGGCCTTAGCGGGAGGGGCAGATACGCAGTATTTT.

The genes are TRBV19 and TRBJ2-7; 9 nucleotides match TRBD1. The J segment lost 4 bases and the V segment lost 4 bases, leaving 11 bases of the junction unmatched. CDR1 is LNHDA, CDR2 SQIVND, per germline (reference sequence). The CDR3 totals 16 residues. CDR3 in amino acids: CASSKTTGGTFYEQYF. The DNA of the CDR3 is TGTGCCAGTAGTAAGACGACAGGGGGGACGTTTTACGAGCAGTACTTC.

The table lists this clone with a count of one. The rearrangement joins TRBV12-3 or TRBV12-4 to TRBJ1-5; D not resolved. The CDR3 contains 13 residues. V was pared by 3 bases and J by 2 bases, with 5 bases between. CDR3: CASSFPGNQPQHF. In DNA form, the CDR3 reads TGTGCCAGCAGTTTCCCTGGCAATCAGCCCCAGCATTTT.

The genes are TRBV2 and TRBJ1-2; 7 nucleotides line up with TRBD1. Germline V gene data show CDR1 as SNHLY and CDR2 as FYNNEI. The CDR3 consists of 17 residues. The V segment lost 3 bases and the J segment 3 bases; nucleotides outside the gene matches: 13. The CDR3 coding sequence is TGTGCCAGCAGTGACCCCTACTCGAGACAGGGCTACTATGGCTACACCTTC. This gives the protein CASSDPYSRQGYYGYTF. Full variable domain (remainder filled in from reference TRBV2 and TRBJ1-2): EPEVTQTPSHQVTQMGQEVILRCVPISNHLYFYWYRQILGQKVEFLVSFYNNEISEKSEIFDDQFSVERPDGSNFTLKIRSTKLEDSAMYFCASSDPYSRQGYYGYTFGSGTRLTVV.

The chain is built from TRBV5-1 and TRBJ1-5; tentative D call: TRBD1 (6 bases). With 4 bases removed from V and 4 bases from J, the gap between germline ends came to 15 bases. The CDR3 loop spans 15 amino acids. Germline CDR1 is SGHRS and CDR2 is YFSETQ. CDR3 loop: CASSLNDGTNQPQHF. The CDR3 nucleotides are TGCGCCAGCAGCCTCAATGACGGGACAAATCAGCCCCAGCATTTT.

The chain carries TRBV28 and TRBJ1-1; no clear D. From germline, CDR1 is MDHEN and CDR2 SYDVKM. The V end lost 6 bases, the J end lost 4 bases, and 12 bases lay between the germline ends. The CDR3 sequence is 13 residues long. CDR3 protein: CASRITVGTEAFF. In DNA, the CDR3 is TGTGCCAGCAGAATCACAGTCGGCACTGAAGCTTTCTTT.

Only a few counts were recorded for this clone. This chain joins TRBV19 and TRBJ1-5, with a tentative D call TRBD1 (5 bases). Germline CDR1 reads LNHDA; CDR2 reads SQIVND (reference sequence). Trimming stripped 5 bases from V and 5 bases from J, with 19 bases between. This CDR3 region has 16 residues. DNA for the CDR3: TGTGCCAGTAGTCCCATTGGCGGGACGCTTTATCAGCCCCAGCATTTT. It encodes CASSPIGGTLYQPQHF. Variable domain in full (rest from reference TRBV19 and TRBJ1-5): DGGITQSPKYLFRKEGQNVTLSCEQNLNHDAMYWYRQDPGQGLRLIYYSQIVNDFQKGDIAEGYSVSREKKESFPLTVTSAQKNPTAFYLCASSPIGGTLYQPQHFGDGTRLSIL.

The chain combines TRBV6-2 or TRBV6-3 with TRBJ1-1, with 9 positions matching TRBD1. Unmatched junction bases numbered 4, after V lost 5 bases and J lost 0 bases. Germline CDR1 MNHEY, CDR2 SVGEGT. The CDR3 has 15 amino acids. CDR3 in DNA: TGTGCCAGCAGTACTGGACAGGGGATGAACACTGAAGCTTTCTTT. Its translation: CASSTGQGMNTEAFF.

This clone was seen once. J is TRBJ1-1 and V is TRBV7-6; D unclear. Germline CDR1 is SGHVS and CDR2 is FNYEAQ. This CDR3 is built from 16 residues. V lost 0 bases and J lost 3, with 14 bases in between. The DNA for the CDR3 is TGTGCCAGCAGCTTAGCGTTTGACGCCGCGGACACTGAAGCTTTCTTT. Amino acids: CASSLAFDAADTEAFF.

The V gene is TRBV9, the J gene TRBJ2-7, with a tentative D call TRBD1 (6 bases). The germline CDR1 and CDR2 sequences are SGDLS and YYNGEE. There are 17 residues in the CDR3. The V gene lost 5 bases and the J gene lost 2 bases, with 23 bases spanning the gap. CDR3 DNA: TGTGCCAGCAGGCCGGGGACACCAACCGTTCCCCCCTACGAGCAGTACTTC. Its protein product is CASRPGTPTVPPYEQYF.

This rearrangement joins TRBV3-1 (or the pseudogene TRBV3-2) to TRBJ2-3; 14 bases fit TRBD2. Per germline, CDR1 LGHDT and CDR2 YNNKEL (reference sequence). With 5 bases clipped from V and 4 bases from J, the junction kept 8 bases outside the gene matches. The CDR3 totals 17 residues. The CDR3 coding sequence is TGTGCCAGCAGCTACTCCGGGACTAGCGGGGGAGCAGATACGCAGTATTTT. Translation: CASSYSGTSGGADTQYF.

The CDR3 spells CASSQAGRRYGYTF. The CDR3 DNA reads TGTGCCAGCAGCCAGGCAGGACGGAGGTATGGCTACACCTTC. V gene TRBV14 combines with J gene TRBJ1-2; no firm D call. The CDR3 consists of 14 residues. Trimming removed 3 bases at V and 5 bases at J, with 13 bases between. Germline V lookup: CDR1 SGHDN, CDR2 FVKESK.

V usage is TRBV7-8 and J usage is TRBJ2-7; 7 nucleotides match TRBD2. The V gene's germline CDR1 is SGHVS and CDR2 FQNEAQ. V trimming: 2 bases; J trimming: 0 bases; junction bases outside the gene matches: 1. The CDR3 runs to 14 residues. The CDR3 DNA reads as TGTGCCAGCAGCTTACGGACTAGCTCCTACGAGCAGTACTTC. As protein: CASSLRTSSYEQYF.

As concerns this clone: At the DNA level, this CDR3 is encoded by other sequences in the same sample as well. This sequence joins TRBV19 and TRBJ1-2; weak D call: TRBD1 (5 bases). The germline V gene encodes CDR1 LNHDA and CDR2 SQIVND (reference sequence). The V end was cut by 2 bases, the J end by 6 bases, with 10 bases between. This CDR3 spans 13 amino acids. In nucleotides, the CDR3 is TGTGCCAGTAGTATACAGGGTTCTGATGGCTACACCTTC. It translates to CASSIQGSDGYTF.

The chain links TRBV7-9 to TRBJ2-2; D call uncertain. V was cut by 5 bases and J by 7 bases, with 20 bases left in between. Germline CDR1 SEHNR, CDR2 FQNEAQ (reference sequence). This CDR3 region has 16 residues. In DNA, the CDR3 is TGTGCCAGCAGCCCGCGCCAGGTGATCACCGGCGGGGAGCTGTTTTTT. Its protein product is CASSPRQVITGGELFF.

This rearrangement joins TRBV7-8 to TRBJ2-5; maybe TRBD2 (6 bases). The germline V gene has CDR1 SGHVS and CDR2 FQNEAQ. The CDR3 consists of 15 residues. Trimming took off 5 bases at V and 4 bases at J, with 17 bases between the two ends. CDR3 amino acids: CASSRAGRGGETQYF. The CDR3 DNA reads TGTGCCAGCAGCCGAGCAGGGCGGGGTGGAGAGACCCAGTACTTC.

The rearrangement uses TRBV11-2 and TRBJ2-2; the match to TRBD1 covers 9 bases. V trimming: 5 bases; J trimming: 5 bases; junction bases outside the gene matches: 9. The CDR3 has 16 residues. Germline V gives CDR1 SGHAT, CDR2 FQNNGV. CDR3 amino acids: CASSPYRGLDTGELFF. In DNA form, the CDR3 reads TGTGCCAGCAGCCCATACAGGGGGCTAGATACCGGGGAGCTGTTTTTT.

This clone has more than one count but fewer than ten. This chain connects TRBV21-1 to TRBJ2-1; TRBD1, the D gene given by the table, was not confirmed from the DNA. TRBV21-1 is reported as a pseudogene. The CDR3 covers 15 residues. CDR3 amino acids: CASSKARQARNEQFF. The DNA of the CDR3 is TGTGCCAGCAGCAAAGCCAGACAGGCCCGCAATGAGCAGTTCTTC.

This clone was observed a few times. The chain has TRBV10-3 and TRBJ2-3; 11 nucleotides agree with TRBD1. This CDR3 has 12 residues. Unmatched junction bases numbered 1, after V lost 10 bases and J lost 4 bases. Germline loops: CDR1 ENHRY, CDR2 SYGVKD. The CDR3 reads CATGQGADTQYF. CDR3 DNA: TGTGCCACGGGACAGGGGGCAGATACGCAGTATTTT.